This T cell receptor beta chain stems from a study of cytomegalovirus exposure and HLA in healthy donors. With regard to this clone: What it binds is unknown.

Points from the study as a whole: In vitro work confirmed that three CMV-associated chains recognize CMV antigens. First-cohort TCR clusters tended to co-occur in the 120 or so validation repertoires, a later analysis found. Researchers catalogued over 150 TCR beta chains as cytomegalovirus-associated.

This table comes from immunoSEQ multiplex PCR, and its TCRdb copy is limited to in-frame clones, with some not included. The table lists around 230,000 clones, approximately 83% of them singletons, with around 1.2% in the top ten. The donors were in the approximately 120-subject validation cohort; that cohort was separate from the 666-subject first cohort. The origin of this receptor is a woman in her twenties or thirties in good health and CMV-seropositive. Source material: PBMCs.

This CDR3 is CASSYSPTGGYTF. CDR3 coding DNA: TGTGCCAGCAGTTACTCGCCGACGGGGGGCTACACCTTC. The chain uses TRBV6-6 and TRBJ1-2; D ambiguous. CDR1 and CDR2 (germline): MNHNY, SVGAGI (reference sequence). Trimming cost V 0 bases and J 8 bases, with 10 bases left between them. The CDR3 is 13 amino acids.